These 9 T cell receptor beta chains share one sample of origin, sequenced in a study of blood T cell repertoires in COVID-19. Here immunoSEQ multiplex PCR was the method, and the copy in TCRdb shows in-frame clones only, minus some. The sample lists about 300,000 clones, about nine tenths occurring once. Sequenced material: PBMCs or T cells enriched from blood (not recorded which). The receptors here all came from a man aged 25 to 45 who had recovered from COVID-19.

The chain employs TRBV3-1 (or the pseudogene TRBV3-2) and TRBJ1-5, with 9 bases fitting TRBD1. J was trimmed by 0 bases and V by 2 bases; bases with no gene match: 2. Germline CDR1 and CDR2: LGHDT and YNNKEL (reference sequence). The CDR3 is 16 residues long. CDR3 sequence reads: CASSQWTGASNQPQHF. DNA for the CDR3: TGTGCCAGCAGCCAATGGACAGGGGCTAGCAATCAGCCCCAGCATTTT.

CDR3 in amino acids: CASGFQTRGIEPQHF. The CDR3 region has the DNA TGTGCTAGTGGTTTTCAGACAAGGGGGATCGAGCCCCAGCATTTT. The V and J genes are TRBV12-5 and TRBJ1-5, with D perhaps matching TRBD1 (6 bases). CDR1 is LGHNT, CDR2 FRNRAP, per germline. The CDR3 has 15 amino acids. The V gene lost 3 bases and the J gene lost 8 bases, with 17 bases spanning the gap. The full variable domain, its missing parts supplied by reference TRBV12-5 and TRBJ1-5, is DARVTQTPRHKVTEMGQEVTMRCQPILGHNTVFWYRQTMMQGLELLAYFRNRAPLDDSGMPKDRFSAEMPDATLATLKIQPSEPRDSAVYFCASGFQTRGIEPQHFGDGTRLSIL.

This rearrangement joins TRBV5-1 to TRBJ2-7, with TRBD2 matching over 9 bases. There are 15 residues in the CDR3. Germline V gene lookup returns CDR1 SGHRS and CDR2 YFSETQ. The junction had 11 bases not matched to a gene; V was cut back by 4 bases and J by 6 bases. This chain's CDR3 is CASSLGGSGGVEQYF. CDR3 coding DNA: TGCGCCAGCAGCCTCGGTGGTAGCGGGGGAGTCGAGCAGTACTTC.

The rearrangement links TRBV2 to TRBJ2-7, with D maybe TRBD2 (5 bases). CDR1 and CDR2 from the germline V gene are SNHLY and FYNNEI. The CDR3 covers 11 residues. Deletions cut 7 bases from V and 7 bases from J, with 11 bases between. Here the CDR3 DNA reads TGTGCCAGCATGGCTTCGGGGGAGCAGTACTTC. The encoded protein is CASMASGEQYF.

The V and J genes are TRBV2 and TRBJ1-2; D perhaps matches TRBD1 (6 bases). Between the trimmed V and J ends, which lost 1 base and 7 bases, there was a span of 16 bases. The CDR3 sequence is 15 residues long. Germline values: CDR1 SNHLY, CDR2 FYNNEI. The CDR3 nucleotides are TGTGCCAGCAGTGAAGAGAACCGGTGGGGGCTTGGCTACACCTTC. Amino acid sequence: CASSEENRWGLGYTF. Based on the CDR3 plus reference TRBV2 and TRBJ1-2, the full variable domain is EPEVTQTPSHQVTQMGQEVILRCVPISNHLYFYWYRQILGQKVEFLVSFYNNEISEKSEIFDDQFSVERPDGSNFTLKIRSTKLEDSAMYFCASSEENRWGLGYTFGSGTRLTVV.

This chain uses TRBV7-9 with TRBJ2-3; TRBD2 aligns across 8 bases. The CDR3 has 13 residues. Germline-derived CDR1 and CDR2 are SEHNR and FQNEAQ (reference sequence). V lost 4 bases and J lost 9; bases outside the gene matches: 6. The CDR3 is CASSSPGGDTQYF. CDR3 coding DNA: TGTGCCAGCAGCTCCCCGGGAGGGGACACGCAGTATTTT.

The chain combines TRBV6-5 with TRBJ2-1, with 9 bases fitting TRBD2. V gave up 6 bases and J gave up 9 bases; unmatched junction bases: 9. CDR3 size: 14 residues. Germline values: CDR1 MNHEY, CDR2 SVGAGI. The CDR3 sequence is CASRTRGGLGEQFF. The CDR3 DNA follows: TGTGCCAGCAGGACGCGGGGGGGCCTGGGTGAGCAGTTCTTC.

The chain joins TRBV6-5 to TRBJ2-7; TRBD1 matches 9 bases. CDR3 size: 14 residues. J was trimmed by 3 bases and V by 4 bases; bases with no gene match: 4. Germline V gene sequence: CDR1 MNHEY, CDR2 SVGAGI. The CDR3 DNA sequence: TGTGCCAGCAGTTCAACAGGGGGCAACTACGAGCAGTACTTC. Protein sequence: CASSSTGGNYEQYF.

J is TRBJ1-2 and V is TRBV6-4, with 12 bases lining up with TRBD1. J lost 4 bases, V lost 3 bases, and 9 bases had no gene match. CDR3 length: 17 amino acids. Germline assignment: CDR1 MRHNA and CDR2 SNTAGT. Written as DNA, the CDR3 is TGTGCCAGCAGTGAGTGGGACAGGGGGCGAGGCAGCTATGGCTACACCTTC. Protein: CASSEWDRGRGSYGYTF.